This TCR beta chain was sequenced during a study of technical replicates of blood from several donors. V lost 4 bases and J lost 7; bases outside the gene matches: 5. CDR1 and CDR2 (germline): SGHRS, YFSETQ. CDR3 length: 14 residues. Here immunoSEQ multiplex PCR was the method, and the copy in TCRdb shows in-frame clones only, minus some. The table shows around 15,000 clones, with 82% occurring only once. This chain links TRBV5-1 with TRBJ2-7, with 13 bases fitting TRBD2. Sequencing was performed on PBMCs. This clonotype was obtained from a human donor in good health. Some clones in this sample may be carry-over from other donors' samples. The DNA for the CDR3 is TGCGCCAGCAGCCTGGCGGGACTAGCGGGGGAGCAGTACTTC. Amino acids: CASSLAGLAGEQYF.